This TCR beta chain comes out of a study of early T cells in non-severe SARS-CoV-2 infection. The wider study: Sequenced material consisted of bulk RNA (from unsorted whole blood), and chains were unpaired. Study results and limitations: There was a bias toward anti-spike CD8 responses in VDJdb matching, which missed private and CD4 specificities.

Unique molecular identifiers were attached to individual cDNA molecules. TCRdb independently ran MiXCR on the 5' RACE reads; one entry per CDR3 protein. The sample records approximately 62,000 distinct CDR3 sequences, about an eighth being singletons. With respect to this clonotype: Its antigen is not identified.

CDR1 and CDR2 from the germline V gene are SQVTM and ANQGSEA. V gave up 8 bases and J gave up 7 bases, with 22 bases separating them. The CDR3 sequence is 14 residues long. The sequence came from an adult who was a healthcare worker with PCR-confirmed SARS-CoV-2 infection or an uninfected control (not recorded which). Sequencing input: whole blood. The V call is TRBV29-1, the J call TRBJ2-3, with unresolved D. CDR3 sequence: CSSTYPQESNTQYF. The CDR3, as DNA: TGCAGCTCAACTTACCCCCAGGAGTCAAATACGCAGTATTTT.